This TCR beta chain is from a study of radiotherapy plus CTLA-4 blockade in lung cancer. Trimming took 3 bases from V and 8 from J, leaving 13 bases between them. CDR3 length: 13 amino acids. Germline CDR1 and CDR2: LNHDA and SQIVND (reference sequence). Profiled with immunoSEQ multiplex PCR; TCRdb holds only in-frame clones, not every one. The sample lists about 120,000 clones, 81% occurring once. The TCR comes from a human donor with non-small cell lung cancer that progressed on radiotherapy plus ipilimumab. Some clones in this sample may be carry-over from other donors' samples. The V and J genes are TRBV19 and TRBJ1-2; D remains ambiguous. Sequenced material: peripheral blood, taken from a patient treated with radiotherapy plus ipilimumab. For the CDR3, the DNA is TGTGCCAGTAGTATTGAAGTTGGCGGGGGCTACACCTTC. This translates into CASSIEVGGGYTF.